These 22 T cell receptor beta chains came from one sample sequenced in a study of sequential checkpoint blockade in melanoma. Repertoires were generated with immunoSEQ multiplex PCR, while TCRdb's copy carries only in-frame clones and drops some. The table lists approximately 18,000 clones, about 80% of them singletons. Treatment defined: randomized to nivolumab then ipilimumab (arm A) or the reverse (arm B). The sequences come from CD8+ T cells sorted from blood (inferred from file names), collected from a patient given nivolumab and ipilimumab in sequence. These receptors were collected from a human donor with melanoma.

CDR3 in DNA: TGTGCCAGCAGCTTATCGACAGGGCTAGGTCAGCCCCAGCATTTT. It codes for CASSLSTGLGQPQHF. This chain uses TRBV7-6 with TRBJ1-5; TRBD1 matches at 7 bases. With 2 bases clipped from V and 6 bases from J, the junction kept 7 bases outside the gene matches. The V gene's germline CDR1 is SGHVS and CDR2 FNYEAQ. The CDR3 length is 15 residues.

The CDR3 coding sequence is TGTGCTAGTGGCCCGGGACAGGGGGCTTATGGCTACACCTTC. Translated: CASGPGQGAYGYTF. V gene TRBV12-5 combines with J gene TRBJ1-2; 12 bases fit TRBD1. The CDR3 sequence is 14 residues long. In germline, CDR1 is LGHNT, CDR2 FRNRAP. J lost 5 bases, V lost 6 bases, and 4 bases had no gene match.

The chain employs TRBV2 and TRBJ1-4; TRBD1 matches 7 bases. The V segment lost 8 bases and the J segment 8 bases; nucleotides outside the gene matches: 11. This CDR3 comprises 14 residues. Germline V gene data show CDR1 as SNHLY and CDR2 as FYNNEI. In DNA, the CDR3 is TGTGCCAGCTGCCTAGGGGGCTCAAGAGAAAAACTGTTTTTT. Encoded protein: CASCLGGSREKLFF.

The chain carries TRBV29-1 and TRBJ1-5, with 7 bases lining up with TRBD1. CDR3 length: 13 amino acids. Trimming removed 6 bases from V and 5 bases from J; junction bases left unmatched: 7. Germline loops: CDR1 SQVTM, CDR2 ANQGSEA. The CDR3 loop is CSVQDRLDQPQHF. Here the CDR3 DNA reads TGCAGCGTCCAGGACAGGCTCGATCAGCCCCAGCATTTT.

The DNA of the CDR3 is TGTGCCAGCAGTGAAGGAAGCTTTATGAACACTGAAGCTTTCTTT. This gives the protein CASSEGSFMNTEAFF. The gene calls are TRBV6-1 and TRBJ1-1, with D unclear. The CDR3 covers 15 residues. V lost 1 base to trimming and J lost 0 bases, with 9 bases between them. The germline V gene has CDR1 MNHNS and CDR2 SASEGT.

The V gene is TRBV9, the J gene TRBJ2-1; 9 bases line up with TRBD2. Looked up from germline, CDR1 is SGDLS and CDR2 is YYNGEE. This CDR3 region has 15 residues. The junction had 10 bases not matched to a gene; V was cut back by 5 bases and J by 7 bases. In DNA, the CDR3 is TGTGCCAGCAGTGTGGGACAAGCGGGAGGTAATGAGCAGTTCTTC. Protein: CASSVGQAGGNEQFF.

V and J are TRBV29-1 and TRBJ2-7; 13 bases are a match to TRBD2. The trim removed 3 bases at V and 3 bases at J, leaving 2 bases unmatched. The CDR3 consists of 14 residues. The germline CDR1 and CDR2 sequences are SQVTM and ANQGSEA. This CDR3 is CSVDGLAGDYEQYF. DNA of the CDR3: TGCAGCGTTGATGGACTAGCGGGAGACTACGAGCAGTACTTC.

CDR3 coding DNA: TGTGCCAGCACAGGGACAGGGAACTATGGCTACACCTTC. As protein: CASTGTGNYGYTF. V is TRBV6-6 and J is TRBJ1-2; TRBD1 aligns across 9 bases. Trimming took 7 bases from V and 2 from J; bases not matched to a gene: 2. CDR1 is MNHNY, CDR2 SVGAGI, per germline (reference sequence). This CDR3 has 13 amino acids.

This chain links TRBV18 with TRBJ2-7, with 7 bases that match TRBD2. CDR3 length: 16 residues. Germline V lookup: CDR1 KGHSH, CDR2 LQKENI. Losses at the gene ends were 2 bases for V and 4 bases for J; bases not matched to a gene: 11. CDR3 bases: TGTGCCAGCTCACCAGTAACCAGCGGGATGGGGTACGAGCAGTACTTC. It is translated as CASSPVTSGMGYEQYF.

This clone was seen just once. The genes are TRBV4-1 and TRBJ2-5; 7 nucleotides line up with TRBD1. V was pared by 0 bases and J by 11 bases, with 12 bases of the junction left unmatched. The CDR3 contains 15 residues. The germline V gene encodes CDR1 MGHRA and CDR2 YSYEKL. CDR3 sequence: CASSQEQGSPMEQYF. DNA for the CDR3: TGCGCCAGCAGCCAAGAACAGGGGTCCCCTATGGAGCAGTACTTC.

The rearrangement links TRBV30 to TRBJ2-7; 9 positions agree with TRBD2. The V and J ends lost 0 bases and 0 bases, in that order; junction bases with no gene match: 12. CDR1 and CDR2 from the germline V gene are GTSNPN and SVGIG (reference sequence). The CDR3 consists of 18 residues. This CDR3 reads CAWSVLAGGPYSSYEQYF. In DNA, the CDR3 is TGTGCCTGGAGTGTACTGGCGGGAGGGCCTTATAGCTCCTACGAGCAGTACTTC.

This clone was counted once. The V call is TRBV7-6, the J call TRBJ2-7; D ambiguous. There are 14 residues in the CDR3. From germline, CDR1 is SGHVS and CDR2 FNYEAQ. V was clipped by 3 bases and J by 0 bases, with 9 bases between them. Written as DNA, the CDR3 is TGTGCCAGCAGCTTCGCGGCCTCCTCCTACGAGCAGTACTTC. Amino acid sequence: CASSFAASSYEQYF.

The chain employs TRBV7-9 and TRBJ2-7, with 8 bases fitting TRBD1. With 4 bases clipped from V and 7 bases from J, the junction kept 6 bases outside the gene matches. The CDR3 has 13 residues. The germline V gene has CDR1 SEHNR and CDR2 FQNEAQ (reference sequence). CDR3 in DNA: TGTGCCAGCAGCTCAAGGACAGGGCCTGAGCAGTACTTC. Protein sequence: CASSSRTGPEQYF. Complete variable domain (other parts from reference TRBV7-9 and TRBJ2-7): DTGVSQNPRHKITKRGQNVTFRCDPISEHNRLYWYRQTLGQGPEFLTYFQNEAQLEKSRLLSDRFSAERPKGSFSTLEIQRTEQGDSAMYLCASSSRTGPEQYFGPGTRLTVT.

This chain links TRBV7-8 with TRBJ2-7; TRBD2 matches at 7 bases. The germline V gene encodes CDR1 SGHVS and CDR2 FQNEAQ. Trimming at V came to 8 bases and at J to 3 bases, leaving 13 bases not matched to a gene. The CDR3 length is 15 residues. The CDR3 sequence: CASGLGPAGSYEQYF. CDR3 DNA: TGTGCCAGCGGGTTGGGGCCAGCGGGGAGCTACGAGCAGTACTTC.

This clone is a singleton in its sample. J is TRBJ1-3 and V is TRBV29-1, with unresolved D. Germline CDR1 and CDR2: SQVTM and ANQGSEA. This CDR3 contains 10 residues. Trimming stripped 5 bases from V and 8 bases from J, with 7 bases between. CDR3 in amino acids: CSVRLDTIYF. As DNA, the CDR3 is TGCAGCGTTCGACTGGACACCATATATTTT.

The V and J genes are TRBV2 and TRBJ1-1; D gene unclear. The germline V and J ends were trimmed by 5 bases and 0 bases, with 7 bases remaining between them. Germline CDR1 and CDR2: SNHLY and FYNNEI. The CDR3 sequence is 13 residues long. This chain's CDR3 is CASSLTLNTEAFF. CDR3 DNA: TGTGCCAGCAGTCTGACATTGAACACTGAAGCTTTCTTT.

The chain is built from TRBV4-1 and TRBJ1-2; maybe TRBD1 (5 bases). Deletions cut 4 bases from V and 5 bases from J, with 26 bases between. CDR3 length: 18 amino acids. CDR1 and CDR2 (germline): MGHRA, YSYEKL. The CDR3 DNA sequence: TGCGCCAGCAGCCCCGCACCCCCTCCCCAGGGTTTGGGGTATGGCTACACCTTC. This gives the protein CASSPAPPPQGLGYGYTF.

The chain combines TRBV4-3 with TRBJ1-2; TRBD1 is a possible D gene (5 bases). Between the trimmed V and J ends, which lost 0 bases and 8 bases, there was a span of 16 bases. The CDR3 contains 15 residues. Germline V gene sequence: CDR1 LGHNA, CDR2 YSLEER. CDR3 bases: TGCGCCAGCAGCCAAGATCGGGGGTACGGAGAGGGCTACACCTTC. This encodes CASSQDRGYGEGYTF.

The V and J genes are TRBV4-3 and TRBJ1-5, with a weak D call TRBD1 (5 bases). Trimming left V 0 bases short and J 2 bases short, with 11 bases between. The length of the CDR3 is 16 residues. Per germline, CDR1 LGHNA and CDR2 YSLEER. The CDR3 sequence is CASSQEVQGGNQPQHF. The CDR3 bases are TGCGCCAGCAGCCAAGAAGTTCAGGGCGGCAATCAGCCCCAGCATTTT.

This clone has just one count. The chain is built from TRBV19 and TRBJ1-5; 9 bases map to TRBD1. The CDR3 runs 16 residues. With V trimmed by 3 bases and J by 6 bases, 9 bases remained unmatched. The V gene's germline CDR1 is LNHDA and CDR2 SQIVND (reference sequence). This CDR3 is CASSIWTGDIGQPQHF. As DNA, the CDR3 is TGTGCCAGTAGTATTTGGACAGGGGATATTGGTCAGCCCCAGCATTTT.

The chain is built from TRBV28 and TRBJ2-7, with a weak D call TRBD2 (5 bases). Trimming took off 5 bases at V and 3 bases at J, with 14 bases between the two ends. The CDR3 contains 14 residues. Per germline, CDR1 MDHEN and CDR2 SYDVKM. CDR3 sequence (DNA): TGTGCCAGCAGTCGGACTGGCCAAGTCTACGAGCAGTACTTC. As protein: CASSRTGQVYEQYF.

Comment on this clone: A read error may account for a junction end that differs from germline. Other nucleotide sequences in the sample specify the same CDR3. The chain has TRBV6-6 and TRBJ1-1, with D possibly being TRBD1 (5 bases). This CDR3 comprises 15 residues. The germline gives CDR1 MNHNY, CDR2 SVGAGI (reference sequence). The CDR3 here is CASSYGEGRMAEAFF. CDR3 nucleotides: TGTGCCAGCAGTTACGGGGAGGGGCGCATGGCTGAAGCTTTTTTT.